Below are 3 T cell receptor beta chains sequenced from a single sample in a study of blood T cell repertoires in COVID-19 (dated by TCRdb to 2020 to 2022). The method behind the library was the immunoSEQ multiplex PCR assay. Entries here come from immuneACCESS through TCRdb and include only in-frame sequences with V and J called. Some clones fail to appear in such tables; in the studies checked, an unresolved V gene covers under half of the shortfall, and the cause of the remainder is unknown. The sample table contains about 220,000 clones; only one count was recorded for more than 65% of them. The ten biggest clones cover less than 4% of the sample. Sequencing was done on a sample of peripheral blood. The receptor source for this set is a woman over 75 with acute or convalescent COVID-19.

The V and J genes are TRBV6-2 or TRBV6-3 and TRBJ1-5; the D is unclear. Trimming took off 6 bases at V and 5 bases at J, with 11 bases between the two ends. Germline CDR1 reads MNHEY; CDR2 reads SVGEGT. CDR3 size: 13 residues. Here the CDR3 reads CASRPPSYQPQHF. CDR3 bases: TGTGCCAGCAGACCTCCCTCTTATCAGCCCCAGCATTTT.

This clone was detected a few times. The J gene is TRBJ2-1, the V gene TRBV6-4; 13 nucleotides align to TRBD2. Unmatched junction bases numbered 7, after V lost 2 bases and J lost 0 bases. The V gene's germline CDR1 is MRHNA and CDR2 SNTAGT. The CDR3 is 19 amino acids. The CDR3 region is CASSDNGLAGASSYNEQFF. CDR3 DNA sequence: TGTGCCAGCAGTGACAACGGACTAGCGGGGGCCTCCTCCTACAATGAGCAGTTCTTC.

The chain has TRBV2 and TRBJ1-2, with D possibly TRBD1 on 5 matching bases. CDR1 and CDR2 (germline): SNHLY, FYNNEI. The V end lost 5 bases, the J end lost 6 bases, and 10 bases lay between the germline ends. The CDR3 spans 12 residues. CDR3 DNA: TGTGCCAGCAGTCAGGGCTGGGATGGCTACACCTTC. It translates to CASSQGWDGYTF.